This passage covers 8 T cell receptor beta chains from one sample sequenced in a study of a mutant IDH1 vaccine in newly diagnosed glioma. The method was immunoSEQ multiplex PCR; TCRdb's version includes in-frame clones alone and lacks a portion of them. The sample records about 27,000 clones, around 85% being singletons. Time point indicated: week 5, during vaccination. Each dose delivered 300 ug of mutant IDH1 20-mer peptide subcutaneously with imiquimod. Which antigens these TCRs recognize remains unknown. Sequences were derived from PBMCs, sampled from a glioma patient whose treatment included an IDH1 peptide vaccine. These receptors were collected from a man aged 35-49 years with glioma. Some clones in this sample may be carry-over from other donors' samples.

The chain links TRBV5-5 to TRBJ1-4; 7 bases are a match to TRBD1. V shed 4 bases and J 3 bases; nucleotides not matched to a gene: 6. CDR3 length equals 15 residues. CDR1 and CDR2 from the germline V gene are SGHKS and YYEKEE (reference sequence). The DNA of the CDR3 is TGTGCCAGCAGCCCTGGCCAGGGGGCTAATGAAAAACTGTTTTTT. This gives the protein CASSPGQGANEKLFF.

This clone was counted between two and nine times. This CDR3 reads CASSRDLNNSPLHF. The CDR3, as DNA: TGTGCCAGCAGCCGGGACCTGAATAATTCACCCCTCCACTTT. J is TRBJ1-6 and V is TRBV2; TRBD1 is a possible D gene (5 bases). Trimming left V 6 bases short and J 5 bases short, with 11 bases between. CDR3 length: 14 residues. CDR1 and CDR2 (germline): SNHLY, FYNNEI.

V usage is TRBV11-3 and J usage is TRBJ2-7; D not resolved. CDR3 size: 12 residues. V was cut by 4 bases and J by 4 bases, with 8 bases left in between. Germline-derived CDR1 and CDR2 are SGHNT and YENEEA. CDR3 region: CASSSTGYEQYF. The CDR3 nucleotides are TGTGCCAGCAGCTCGACTGGGTACGAGCAGTACTTC.

In its sample, this clone was seen once. The rearrangement joins TRBV14 to TRBJ1-2; no reliable D call. With 0 bases removed from V and 0 bases from J, the gap between germline ends came to 14 bases. Germline loops: CDR1 SGHDN, CDR2 FVKESK. The CDR3 has 17 amino acids. The CDR3 loop reads CASSQEQVASANYGYTF. In nucleotides, the CDR3 is TGTGCCAGCAGCCAAGAGCAGGTCGCCTCAGCTAACTATGGCTACACCTTC.

The chain links TRBV7-2 to TRBJ2-1, with D tentatively TRBD1 (5 bases). The CDR3 covers 14 residues. Trimming shortened V by 0 bases and J by 9 bases, and 12 bases separated the two germline ends. Germline V CDR1 and CDR2: SGHTA, FQGNSA. Here the CDR3 DNA reads TGTGCCAGCAGCTTAGCACTGGGGCTGGGTGAGCAGTTCTTC. It specifies CASSLALGLGEQFF.

The chain carries TRBV5-1 and TRBJ2-3; 9 bases align to TRBD2. The CDR3 covers 16 residues. The V gene end was trimmed by 1 base and the J gene end by 5 bases; junction bases not matched to a gene: 8. Germline lookup yields CDR1 SGHRS and CDR2 YFSETQ. The CDR3 is CASSLRLAGRKDTQYF. CDR3 nucleotide sequence: TGCGCCAGCAGCTTGAGGCTAGCGGGGAGAAAAGATACGCAGTATTTT.

The gene calls are TRBV4-1 and TRBJ1-2; no reliable D call. The CDR3 has 14 residues. Germline-derived CDR1 and CDR2 are MGHRA and YSYEKL. The V end lost 4 bases, the J end lost 2 bases, and 11 bases lay between the germline ends. CDR3 loop: CASSPPNQNYGYTF. As DNA, the CDR3 is TGCGCCAGCAGCCCGCCCAACCAGAACTATGGCTACACCTTC.

The V call is TRBV5-4, the J call TRBJ2-1; tentatively, D is TRBD1 (6 bases). From germline, CDR1 is SGHNT and CDR2 YYREEE (reference sequence). The CDR3 consists of 13 residues. Trimming took 2 bases from V and 9 from J, leaving 12 bases between them. The CDR3 here is CASSFEQGLEQFF. CDR3 nucleotides: TGTGCCAGCAGCTTCGAACAGGGTCTTGAGCAGTTCTTC.